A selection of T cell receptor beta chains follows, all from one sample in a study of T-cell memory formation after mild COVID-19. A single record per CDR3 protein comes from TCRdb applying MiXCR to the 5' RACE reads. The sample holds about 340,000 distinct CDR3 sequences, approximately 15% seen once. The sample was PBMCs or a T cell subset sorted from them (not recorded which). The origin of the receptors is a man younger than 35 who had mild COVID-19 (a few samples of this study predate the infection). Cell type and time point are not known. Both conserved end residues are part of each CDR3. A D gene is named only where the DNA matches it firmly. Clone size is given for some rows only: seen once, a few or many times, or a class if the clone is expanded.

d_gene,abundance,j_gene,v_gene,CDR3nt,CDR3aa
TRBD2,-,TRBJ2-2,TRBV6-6,TGTGCCAGCAGTTACTTGTCTAGCGGGGGCTCGGACACCGGGGAGCTGTTTTTT,CASSYLSSGGSDTGELFF
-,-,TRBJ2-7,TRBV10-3,TGTGCCATCAGTGAACACAGCTCCTACGAGCAGTACTTC,CAISEHSSYEQYF
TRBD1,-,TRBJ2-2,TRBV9,TGTGCCAGCAGCGGCGGGACAGGGGGCACCGGGGAGCTGTTTTTT,CASSGGTGGTGELFF
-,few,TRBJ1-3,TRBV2,TGTGCCAGCAGTGAATCGTCGTTCTCTGGAAACACCATATATTTT,CASSESSFSGNTIYF
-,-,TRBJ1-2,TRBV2,TGTGCCAGCAGGGTATCGGAGGCGCAAGATGGCTACACCTTC,CASRVSEAQDGYTF
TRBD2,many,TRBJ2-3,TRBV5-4,TGTGCCAGCACCGACGGCGGGAGGCTAGCGGGGGTGGATACGCAGTATTTT,CASTDGGRLAGVDTQYF
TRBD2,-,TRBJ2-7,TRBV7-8,TGTGCCAGCAGCTTAGGCCGGGGGGGGTTTAACTACGAGCAGTACTTC,CASSLGRGGFNYEQYF
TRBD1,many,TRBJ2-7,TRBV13,TGTGCCAGCAGCTCTTACAGGGGAACCTACGAGCAGTACTTC,CASSSYRGTYEQYF
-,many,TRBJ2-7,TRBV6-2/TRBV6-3,TGTGCCAGCCGGGACGATGCTACTTACGAGCAGTACTTC,CASRDDATYEQYF
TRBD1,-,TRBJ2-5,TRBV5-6,TGTGCCAGCAGTACAGGGGGCCTAGAGACCCAGTACTTC,CASSTGGLETQYF
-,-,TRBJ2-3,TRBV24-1,TGTGCCACCAGTGATGGTAGCTCCTCCGCAGATACGCAGTATTTT,CATSDGSSSADTQYF
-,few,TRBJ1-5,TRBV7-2,TGTGCCAGCAGCTTAGACGGGAGGATGAATCAGCCCCAGCATTTT,CASSLDGRMNQPQHF
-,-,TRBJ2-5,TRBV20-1,TGCAGTGCTAGATGGGGCGGGGAAGAGACCCAGTACTTC,CSARWGGEETQYF
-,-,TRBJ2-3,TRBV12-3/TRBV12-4,TGTGCCAGCAGTTTACCCAGCCTCAGCACAGATACGCAGTATTTT,CASSLPSLSTDTQYF
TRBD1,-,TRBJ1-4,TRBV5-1,TGCGCCAGCAGCACGGGACAGCCAAATGAAAAACTGTTTTTT,CASSTGQPNEKLFF
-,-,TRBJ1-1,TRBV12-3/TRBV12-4,TGTGCCAGCAGGCTCGAACCGGGGAGGGACACTGAAGCTTTCTTT,CASRLEPGRDTEAFF
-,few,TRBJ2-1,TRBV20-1,TGCAGTGCTAACCCGGAGGGGGATGAGCAGTTCTTC,CSANPEGDEQFF
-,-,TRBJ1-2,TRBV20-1,TGCAGTGCTAAGATCGGTTATGGCTACACCTTC,CSAKIGYGYTF
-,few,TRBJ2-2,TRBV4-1,TGCGCCAGCAGCTCACGTGACCAAAACACCGGGGAGCTGTTTTTT,CASSSRDQNTGELFF
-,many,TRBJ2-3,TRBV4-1,TGCGCCAGCAGCCAGCTCTCCGCCCCTCTAGCCGATACGCAGTATTTT,CASSQLSAPLADTQYF
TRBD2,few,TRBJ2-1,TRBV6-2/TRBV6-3,TGTGCCAGCGGCTTGGGACTAGGGCCTTGGGATGAGCAGTTCTTC,CASGLGLGPWDEQFF
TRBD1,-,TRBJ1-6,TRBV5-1,TGCGCCAGCAGCTCGACAGGGGGTGATTCACCCCTCCACTTT,CASSSTGGDSPLHF
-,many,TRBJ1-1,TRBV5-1,TGCGCCAGCAGCTCTAGGGGGAACACTGAAGCTTTCTTT,CASSSRGNTEAFF
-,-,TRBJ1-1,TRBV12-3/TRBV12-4,TGTGCCAGCACCCCCTTTGGGATCGTGGACACTGAAGCTTTCTTT,CASTPFGIVDTEAFF
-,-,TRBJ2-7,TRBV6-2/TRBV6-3,TGTGCCAGCAGTCGCCCGGGACTGGCGGGATCCTACGAGCAGTACTTC,CASSRPGLAGSYEQYF
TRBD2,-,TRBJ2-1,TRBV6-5,TGTGCCAGCAGTGGATTTAGCGGGGGGGTGACATGGGAGCAGTTCTTC,CASSGFSGGVTWEQFF
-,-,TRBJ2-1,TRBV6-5,TGTGCCAGCAGTTATCTAGGGGGCAATGAGCAGTTCTTC,CASSYLGGNEQFF
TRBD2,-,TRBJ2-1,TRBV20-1,TGCAGTGCTAGACCGGTAGCGGGAGTTTACAATGAGCAGTTCTTC,CSARPVAGVYNEQFF
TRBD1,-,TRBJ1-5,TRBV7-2,TGTGCCAGCAGGACAGGGGGCGGCAATCAGCCCCAGCATTTT,CASRTGGGNQPQHF
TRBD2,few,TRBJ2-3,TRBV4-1,TGCGCCAGCAGCCAAGATTGGGGACTAGACCCAGATACGCAGTATTTT,CASSQDWGLDPDTQYF
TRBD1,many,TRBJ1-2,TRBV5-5,TGTGCCAGCAGCCTTGGACAGGGTGATGGCTACACCTTC,CASSLGQGDGYTF
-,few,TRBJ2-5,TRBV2,TGTGCCAGCGCAAGCAGGGTAGAGACCCAGTACTTC,CASASRVETQYF
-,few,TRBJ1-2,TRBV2,TGTGCCAGCAGTTACTCCGGGCCCTATGGCTACACCTTC,CASSYSGPYGYTF
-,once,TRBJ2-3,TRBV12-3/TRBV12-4,TGTGCCAGCAGTTGGAGACTTAGCACAGATACGCAGTATTTT,CASSWRLSTDTQYF
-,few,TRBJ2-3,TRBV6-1,TGTGCCTGCAGTCAATCAGGGCCGCATACGCAGTATTTT,CACSQSGPHTQYF
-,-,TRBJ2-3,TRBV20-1,TGCAGTGCTAGAGAAGCCAGGGGCTATGGTCCAGATACGCAGTATTTT,CSAREARGYGPDTQYF
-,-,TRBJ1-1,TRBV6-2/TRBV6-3,TGTGCCAGCAGGAACCCCGGAGTGGGTCCCAGTGCTTTCTTT,CASRNPGVGPSAFF
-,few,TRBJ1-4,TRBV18,TGTGCCAGCTCACGAACATCCAGGGGTACTAATGAAAAACTGTTTTTT,CASSRTSRGTNEKLFF
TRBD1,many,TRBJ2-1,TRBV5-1,TGCGCCAGCAGCCCCCCGGCGCAGGGGGATGAGCAGTTCTTC,CASSPPAQGDEQFF
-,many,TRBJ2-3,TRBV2,TGTGCCAGCAGTGACGACCCGGGAGATACGCAGTATTTT,CASSDDPGDTQYF
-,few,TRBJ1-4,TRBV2,TGTGCCAGCAGTGAAGCCACCGTGGGGGGTGAAAAACTGTTTTTT,CASSEATVGGEKLFF
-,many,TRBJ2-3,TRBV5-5,TGTGCCAGCAGCTTGCGGCTTGGCGCCCTCAGCACAGATACGCAGTATTTT,CASSLRLGALSTDTQYF
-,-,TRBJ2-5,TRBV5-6,TGTGCCAGCGCGGAGGCAGGGGCTCAAGAGACCCAGTACTTC,CASAEAGAQETQYF
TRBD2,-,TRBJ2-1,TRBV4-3,TGCGCCAGCAGCCAACTGGGACTAGCGGGGGATGAGCAGTTCTTC,CASSQLGLAGDEQFF
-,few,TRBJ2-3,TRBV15,TGTGCCACCAGCATCGGAAGTTGGGCACAAGATACGCAGTATTTT,CATSIGSWAQDTQYF
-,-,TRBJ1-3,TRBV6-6,TGTGCCAGCAGTTACTCGAAGGCGGCGGCCTCTGGAAACACCATATATTTT,CASSYSKAAASGNTIYF
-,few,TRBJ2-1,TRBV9,TGTGCCAGCAGCGTAGACCAATCGAGTGAGCAGTTCTTC,CASSVDQSSEQFF
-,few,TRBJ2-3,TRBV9,TGTGCCAGCAGCGCGACGGGTTGGACTCTCACAGATACGCAGTATTTT,CASSATGWTLTDTQYF
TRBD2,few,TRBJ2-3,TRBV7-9,TGTGCCAGCAGCGTGGGACTAGCGGGGGGATATACGCAGTATTTT,CASSVGLAGGYTQYF
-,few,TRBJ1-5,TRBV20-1,TGCAGTGCTAGAGATCGGGGAGGGTTTTCTAGCAATCAGCCCCAGCATTTT,CSARDRGGFSSNQPQHF
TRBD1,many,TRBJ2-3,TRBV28,TGTGCCAGCAGTTCCTCCGGGACAGGGGTGTTGGTAGATACGCAGTATTTT,CASSSSGTGVLVDTQYF
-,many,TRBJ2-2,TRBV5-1,TGCGCCAGCAGCCCAACACCCGGGGAAACCGGGGAGCTGTTTTTT,CASSPTPGETGELFF
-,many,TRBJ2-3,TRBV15,TGTGCCACCAGCAGAGCGGTGACCACAGATACGCAGTATTTT,CATSRAVTTDTQYF
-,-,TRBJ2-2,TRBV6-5,TGTGCCAGCAGGAGGGGCGAAGCCGGGGAGCTGTTTTTT,CASRRGEAGELFF
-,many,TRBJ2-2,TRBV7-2,TGTGCCAGCAGCTTAGTTAGTACCGGGGAGCTGTTTTTT,CASSLVSTGELFF
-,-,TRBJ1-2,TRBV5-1,TGCGCCAGCAGCTTGGGGGCAGGGTCTGGCTACACCTTC,CASSLGAGSGYTF
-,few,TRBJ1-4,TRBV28,TGTGCCAGCAGTTTAAAGACAGCCGGAAAACTGTTTTTT,CASSLKTAGKLFF
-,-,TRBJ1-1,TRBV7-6,TGTGCCAGCAGCGGCTACAGGGATGGTGAAGCTTTCTTT,CASSGYRDGEAFF
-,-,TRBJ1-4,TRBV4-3,TGCGCCAGCAGCCAAGCCCGGGGATGGGAAAAACTGTTTTTT,CASSQARGWEKLFF
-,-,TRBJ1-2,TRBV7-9,TGTGCCAGCAGCTTAAACCTCCCCTATGGCTACACCTTC,CASSLNLPYGYTF